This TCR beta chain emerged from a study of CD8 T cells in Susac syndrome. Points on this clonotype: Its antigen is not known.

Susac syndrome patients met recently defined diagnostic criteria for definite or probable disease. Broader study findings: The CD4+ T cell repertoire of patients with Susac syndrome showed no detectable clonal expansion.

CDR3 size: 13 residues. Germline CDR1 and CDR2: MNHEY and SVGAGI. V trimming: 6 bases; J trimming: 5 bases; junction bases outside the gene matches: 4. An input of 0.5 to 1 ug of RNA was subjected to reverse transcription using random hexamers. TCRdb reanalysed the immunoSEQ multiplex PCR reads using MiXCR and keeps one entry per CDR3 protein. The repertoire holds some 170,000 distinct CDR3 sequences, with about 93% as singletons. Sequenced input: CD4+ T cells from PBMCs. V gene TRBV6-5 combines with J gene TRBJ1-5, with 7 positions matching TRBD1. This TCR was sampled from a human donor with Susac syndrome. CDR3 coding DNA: TGTGCCAGCAGGACAGGGCTGGATCAGCCCCAGCATTTT. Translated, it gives CASRTGLDQPQHF.